Sequencing of this TCR beta chain was carried out in a study of siplizumab effects on memory and regulatory T cells. A note on this clone: Antigen: not known.

In germline, CDR1 is LGHNA, CDR2 YNFKEQ. Deletions cut 0 bases from V and 4 bases from J, with 15 bases between. The CDR3 runs 16 residues. Study-wide points: The alloreactive clones that mapped to unstimulated subsets made up only a minor fraction.

The protocol was immunoSEQ multiplex PCR, while the TCRdb copy is restricted to in-frame clones and leaves out a portion. The sample carries fewer than 100,000 clones, 94% recorded once. Sequenced: non-Treg CD4+ T cells sorted from blood. The sequence derives from a human donor in good health. The rearrangement joins TRBV4-2 to TRBJ1-2; unclear D gene. The chain's CDR3 is CASSQDSQSEGYGYTF. CDR3 nucleotides: TGTGCCAGCAGCCAAGATAGTCAATCAGAAGGCTATGGCTACACCTTC.